This T cell receptor (beta chain) was recovered during a study of cytomegalovirus exposure and HLA in healthy donors. Germline CDR1 is GTSNPN and CDR2 is SVGIG (reference sequence). The V and J ends lost 3 bases and 3 bases respectively, with 11 bases between them. This CDR3 contains 13 residues. Vbeta (60) and Jbeta (13) primers were used in the PCR. Using immunoSEQ multiplex PCR, the repertoire was profiled, and TCRdb retains in-frame clones only, with some absent. The sample consists of tens of thousands of clones, roughly three quarters of them appearing once. The source is a man between 25 and 39 years old in good health and CMV-seronegative. The sequenced sample consisted of PBMCs. The chain couples TRBV30 to TRBJ1-2; D uncertain. The CDR3 loop reads CAWSPYFYYGYTF. In nucleotides, the CDR3 is TGTGCCTGGAGCCCATACTTTTACTATGGCTACACCTTC.